The rows below give T cell receptor beta chains drawn from one sample of a study of shared clonotypes between healthy human individuals. The protocol was immunoSEQ multiplex PCR, while the TCRdb copy is restricted to in-frame clones and leaves out a portion. The sample lists roughly 1.5 million clones; 95% to 99% were seen once. Sequenced sample: naive CD4+ T cells sorted from blood. Every receptor here comes from a man aged 30 to 39 in good health. Both conserved end residues are part of each CDR3. Each record gives: D gene, J gene, V gene, clone size, CDR3 protein, CDR3 DNA. The D gene is left open where the match is weak. Some rows mark clone size as missing; the rest say once, few, many or name a class of expanded clone.

D: TRBD2
J: TRBJ2-3
V: TRBV7-8
size: -
CDR3: CASSGTSGSLPGDTQYF
DNA: TGTGCCAGCAGCGGGACTAGCGGGAGCCTTCCTGGGGATACGCAGTATTTT

D: -
J: TRBJ1-1
V: TRBV2
size: -
CDR3: CASSVRGAVTEAFF
DNA: TGTGCCAGCAGTGTTCGGGGGGCGGTCACTGAAGCTTTCTTT

D: TRBD2
J: TRBJ2-7
V: TRBV5-1
size: -
CDR3: CASRLTSGRMPYEQYF
DNA: TGCGCCAGCAGACTGACCAGCGGGAGGATGCCCTACGAGCAGTACTTC

D: -
J: TRBJ2-6
V: TRBV21-1
size: -
CDR3: CASSKYSSSARSSGANVLTF
DNA: TGTGCCAGCAGCAAATACTCTAGTAGCGCCAGGAGCTCTGGGGCCAACGTCCTGACTTTC

D: -
J: TRBJ2-1
V: TRBV30
size: -
CDR3: CAWSPIGNSYNEQFF
DNA: TGTGCCTGGAGCCCCATAGGGAACTCCTACAATGAGCAGTTCTTC

D: -
J: TRBJ2-2
V: TRBV7-3
size: -
CDR3: CASSLRGAPGELFF
DNA: TGTGCCAGCAGCCTTAGAGGGGCACCCGGGGAGCTGTTTTTT

D: -
J: TRBJ2-1
V: TRBV28
size: -
CDR3: CASRLGSAYNEQFF
DNA: TGTGCCAGCAGACTAGGTTCGGCCTACAATGAGCAGTTCTTC

D: -
J: TRBJ1-2
V: TRBV18
size: -
CDR3: CASSPSGADNGYTF
DNA: TGTGCCAGCTCACCATCAGGGGCTGACAATGGCTACACCTTC

D: -
J: TRBJ2-3
V: TRBV5-4
size: -
CDR3: CASSPGNTDTQYF
DNA: TGTGCCAGCAGCCCGGGGAACACAGATACGCAGTATTTT

D: -
J: TRBJ2-3
V: TRBV27
size: -
CDR3: CASSFSLASDTQYF
DNA: TGTGCCAGCAGTTTCAGTCTAGCGTCAGATACGCAGTATTTT

D: -
J: TRBJ2-7
V: TRBV7-2
size: -
CDR3: CASSPLQPYEQYF
DNA: TGTGCCAGCAGCCCCCTCCAGCCCTACGAGCAGTACTTC

D: TRBD2
J: TRBJ2-1
V: TRBV19
size: -
CDR3: CASTVQTSGRALIQFF
DNA: TGTGCCAGTACCGTACAGACTAGCGGGAGGGCCCTCATCCAGTTCTTC

D: TRBD2
J: TRBJ2-3
V: TRBV11-2
size: -
CDR3: CASSPGLADDTQYF
DNA: TGTGCCAGCAGCCCCGGACTAGCAGACGATACGCAGTATTTT

D: TRBD1
J: TRBJ2-5
V: TRBV5-4
size: once
CDR3: CASSLPGQGAETQYF
DNA: TGTGCCAGCAGCTTACCGGGACAGGGTGCGGAGACCCAGTACTTC

D: TRBD1
J: TRBJ1-2
V: TRBV2
size: -
CDR3: CASSEGQGNYGYTF
DNA: TGTGCCAGCAGTGAAGGACAGGGAAACTATGGCTACACCTTC

D: TRBD2
J: TRBJ2-1
V: TRBV7-8
size: -
CDR3: CATSGTRRNNEQFF
DNA: TGTGCCACCTCAGGGACTAGAAGAAACAATGAGCAGTTCTTC

D: -
J: TRBJ1-1
V: TRBV7-8
size: once
CDR3: CASSLVAGNTEAFF
DNA: TGTGCCAGCAGCTTAGTAGCAGGGAACACTGAAGCTTTCTTT

D: -
J: TRBJ2-3
V: TRBV18
size: -
CDR3: CASSPLADTQYF
DNA: TGTGCCAGCTCACCCCTCGCAGATACGCAGTATTTT

D: -
J: TRBJ1-4
V: TRBV28
size: -
CDR3: CASSPGSLDGNEKLFF
DNA: TGTGCCAGCAGTCCGGGGTCCCTTGATGGTAATGAAAAACTGTTTTTT

D: -
J: TRBJ2-7
V: TRBV9
size: -
CDR3: CASSVSVPSYEQYF
DNA: TGTGCCAGCAGCGTATCAGTCCCCTCCTACGAGCAGTACTTC

D: -
J: TRBJ2-3
V: TRBV7-8
size: -
CDR3: CASSIKGQPDTQYF
DNA: TGTGCCAGCAGTATTAAGGGGCAGCCAGATACGCAGTATTTT

D: TRBD2
J: TRBJ2-1
V: TRBV11-2
size: -
CDR3: CASKLGTSGIRDEQFF
DNA: TGTGCCAGCAAACTAGGGACTAGCGGGATCCGGGATGAGCAGTTCTTC

D: -
J: TRBJ2-1
V: TRBV2
size: -
CDR3: CASEGERYNEQFF
DNA: TGTGCCAGCGAGGGAGAACGGTACAATGAGCAGTTCTTC

D: -
J: TRBJ2-5
V: TRBV5-1
size: -
CDR3: CASSLEGLGRLEEYF
DNA: TGCGCCAGCAGCTTGGAGGGGTTAGGTAGACTAGAGGAATACTTC

D: -
J: TRBJ2-7
V: TRBV9
size: -
CDR3: CASSARGTNEQYF
DNA: TGTGCCAGCAGCGCCCGAGGGACCAATGAGCAGTACTTC

D: TRBD2
J: TRBJ2-1
V: TRBV5-4
size: -
CDR3: CASSSMTSGPNEQFF
DNA: TGTGCCAGCAGCTCCATGACTAGCGGCCCGAATGAGCAGTTCTTC

D: TRBD2
J: TRBJ2-5
V: TRBV11-3
size: once
CDR3: CASSMIAGGKETQYF
DNA: TGTGCCAGCAGCATGATAGCGGGAGGAAAAGAGACCCAGTACTTC

D: TRBD2
J: TRBJ2-7
V: TRBV19
size: -
CDR3: CASSMGTSGVSYEQYF
DNA: TGTGCCAGTAGTATGGGGACTAGCGGGGTCTCCTACGAGCAGTACTTC

D: -
J: TRBJ2-2
V: TRBV2
size: -
CDR3: CASSGLLNTGELFF
DNA: TGTGCCAGCAGTGGCCTCCTGAACACCGGGGAGCTGTTTTTT

D: TRBD2
J: TRBJ2-7
V: TRBV2
size: -
CDR3: CASSESASGSYEQYF
DNA: TGTGCCAGCAGTGAATCCGCTAGCGGGAGCTACGAGCAGTACTTC

D: TRBD2
J: TRBJ2-1
V: TRBV7-3
size: -
CDR3: CASSLRGIAGNKEQFF
DNA: TGTGCCAGCAGCTTAAGGGGAATAGCGGGAAACAAGGAGCAGTTCTTC

D: -
J: TRBJ2-5
V: TRBV18
size: -
CDR3: CASSPPVARVETQYF
DNA: TGTGCCAGCTCACCACCGGTGGCCAGGGTCGAGACCCAGTACTTC

D: TRBD1
J: TRBJ2-1
V: TRBV7-2
size: -
CDR3: CASSLTRGHMNEQFF
DNA: TGTGCCAGCAGCTTAACCAGGGGGCATATGAATGAGCAGTTCTTC

D: -
J: TRBJ2-2
V: TRBV10-3
size: -
CDR3: CAIRRSSGELFF
DNA: TGTGCCATCAGGAGAAGCTCCGGGGAGCTGTTTTTT

D: TRBD1
J: TRBJ2-2
V: TRBV5-1
size: -
CDR3: CASSLHRGRTGELFF
DNA: TGCGCCAGCAGCTTACACAGGGGGCGCACCGGGGAGCTGTTTTTT

D: TRBD1
J: TRBJ1-2
V: TRBV5-1
size: -
CDR3: CASSASGTVNGYTF
DNA: TGCGCCAGCAGCGCCTCCGGGACAGTAAATGGCTACACCTTC

D: TRBD1
J: TRBJ2-2
V: TRBV7-9
size: -
CDR3: CASRGYRGAAGELFF
DNA: TGTGCCAGCAGGGGATACAGGGGAGCGGCCGGGGAGCTGTTTTTT

D: -
J: TRBJ1-1
V: TRBV27
size: -
CDR3: CASRKDPQYTEAFF
DNA: TGTGCCAGCAGAAAGGATCCGCAGTACACTGAAGCTTTCTTT

D: -
J: TRBJ2-5
V: TRBV7-2
size: once
CDR3: CASSLSRETQYF
DNA: TGTGCCAGCAGCCTTAGCAGGGAGACCCAGTACTTC

D: -
J: TRBJ2-1
V: TRBV7-9
size: -
CDR3: CASSSQGVRQFF
DNA: TGTGCCAGCAGCAGTCAGGGAGTGAGACAGTTCTTC

D: TRBD2
J: TRBJ2-2
V: TRBV9
size: once
CDR3: CASSVGPAGGPGELFF
DNA: TGTGCCAGCAGCGTAGGTCCAGCGGGAGGTCCTGGGGAGCTGTTTTTT

D: TRBD1
J: TRBJ2-5
V: TRBV5-1
size: once
CDR3: CASRPRGQSQETQYF
DNA: TGCGCCAGCAGACCAAGGGGACAGAGCCAAGAGACCCAGTACTTC

D: TRBD2
J: TRBJ2-1
V: TRBV5-4
size: -
CDR3: CASSHRTSGSDEQFF
DNA: TGTGCCAGCAGCCACCGGACTAGCGGAAGCGATGAGCAGTTCTTC